The 10 T cell receptor beta chains presented below share a single source sample, sequenced in a study of cytomegalovirus exposure and HLA in healthy donors. The PCR made use of 60 Vbeta and 13 Jbeta primers. The assay was immunoSEQ multiplex PCR, and TCRdb's table has in-frame clones only and misses some. The sample lists approximately 140,000 clones; over 60% were seen once. Sequencing was done on a sample of PBMCs. Receptors originate from a woman in her sixties in good health and CMV-seronegative.

This chain uses TRBV4-1 with TRBJ1-6; 8 nucleotides match TRBD1. The CDR3 is 16 residues long. CDR1 and CDR2 (germline): MGHRA, YSYEKL. J was trimmed by 9 bases and V by 1 base; bases with no gene match: 8. The CDR3 bases are TGCGCCAGCAGCCAAGGTAGAGGACAGGGAAGTTCACCCCTCCACTTT. Residues: CASSQGRGQGSSPLHF.

The rearrangement uses TRBV7-8 and TRBJ2-7; 9 bases match TRBD2. V lost 8 bases to trimming and J lost 2 bases; unmatched junction nucleotides: 10. Looked up from germline, CDR1 is SGHVS and CDR2 is FQNEAQ. The CDR3 has 15 amino acids. The CDR3 loop reads CASRSAGGQTYEQYF. The CDR3 DNA is TGTGCCAGCCGCTCTGCGGGGGGGCAAACCTACGAGCAGTACTTC.

This clone was counted only a few times. This rearrangement joins TRBV5-1 to TRBJ2-7; 7 nucleotides align to TRBD2. The ends lost 0 bases at V and 3 bases at J; junction bases unmatched: 6. The CDR3 contains 15 residues. The germline V gene encodes CDR1 SGHRS and CDR2 YFSETQ. The CDR3 region has the DNA TGCGCCAGCAGCTTGGATTCTAGCGGTATCTACGAGCAGTACTTC. This gives the protein CASSLDSSGIYEQYF.

This sequence joins TRBV5-4 and TRBJ2-7; possible D gene TRBD1, 6 bases. The CDR3 runs to 14 residues. Germline CDR1 is SGHNT and CDR2 is YYREEE (reference sequence). Deletions cut 2 bases from V and 2 bases from J, with 11 bases between. CDR3 nucleotides: TGTGCCAGCAGCTTTCAAGACAGGACCTACGAGCAGTACTTC. It yields the protein CASSFQDRTYEQYF.

The chain links TRBV27 to TRBJ2-7, with 7 positions matching TRBD1. After removal of 4 bases from V and 5 bases from J, the junction contained 8 bases not matched to a gene. CDR1 and CDR2 (germline): MNHEY, SMNVEV (reference sequence). The CDR3 consists of 14 residues. Here the CDR3 reads CASSSATGFHEQYF. The CDR3 DNA is TGTGCCAGCAGTTCCGCGACAGGGTTCCACGAGCAGTACTTC.

The V gene is TRBV7-3, the J gene TRBJ2-5; TRBD2 aligns across 11 bases. J gave up 5 bases and V 4 bases, and 0 bases lay outside the gene matches. Per germline, CDR1 SGHTA and CDR2 FQGTGA. This CDR3 is built from 13 residues. CDR3 sequence (DNA): TGTGCCAGCAGCTGGACTAGCGGGGAGACCCAGTACTTC. Protein sequence: CASSWTSGETQYF.

The chain has TRBV27 and TRBJ1-3, with D possibly being TRBD1 (6 bases). Germline V gene lookup returns CDR1 MNHEY and CDR2 SMNVEV (reference sequence). Deletions cut 3 bases from V and 0 bases from J, with 15 bases between. The CDR3 covers 17 residues. CDR3 bases: TGTGCCAGCAGTTTGGGGGGGGGCCCCCGCTCTGGAAACACCATATATTTT. This encodes CASSLGGGPRSGNTIYF.

The chain carries TRBV7-9 and TRBJ2-5; tentatively, D is TRBD2 (7 bases). Trimming left V 5 bases short and J 5 bases short, with 21 bases between. Per germline, CDR1 SEHNR and CDR2 FQNEAQ (reference sequence). The CDR3 totals 16 residues. The CDR3 reads CASSLTGGGITETQYF. The CDR3 DNA is TGTGCCAGCAGCCTGACGGGGGGCGGGATTACGGAGACCCAGTACTTC.

The CDR3 sequence: CASSITGIQETQYF. The CDR3 DNA reads as TGTGCCAGTAGTATTACAGGAATCCAAGAGACCCAGTACTTC. The V call is TRBV19, the J call TRBJ2-5; TRBD1 is a possible D gene (5 bases). Germline assignment: CDR1 LNHDA and CDR2 SQIVND (reference sequence). Between the trimmed V and J ends, which lost 3 bases and 1 base, there was a span of 9 bases. The CDR3 is 14 amino acids.

The chain employs TRBV7-2 and TRBJ2-3; maybe TRBD2 (5 bases). The CDR3 length is 14 residues. Trimming pared 2 bases from V and 4 bases from J, leaving 10 bases between. From germline, CDR1 is SGHTA and CDR2 FQGNSA. CDR3: CASSLIQEADTQYF. The CDR3 nucleotides are TGTGCCAGCAGCTTAATCCAGGAGGCAGATACGCAGTATTTT.